This T cell receptor (beta chain) was identified during a study of blood T cell repertoires in COVID-19. Sequencing was performed with immunoSEQ multiplex PCR; in TCRdb, only in-frame clones are kept and a portion is missing. The table includes a few hundred thousand clones, roughly four fifths detected once. In assigning cohorts, the study relied on participant-reported clinical history. Germline V gives CDR1 LGHDT, CDR2 YNNKEL (reference sequence). CDR3 length equals 15 residues. V was shortened by 4 bases and J by 7 bases, with 18 bases between the two germline ends. V and J are TRBV3-1 (or the pseudogene TRBV3-2) and TRBJ2-3; no reliable D call. Sequenced: PBMCs or T cells enriched from blood (not recorded which). The receptor comes from a man in his fifties or sixties who had recovered from COVID-19. The CDR3 DNA is TGTGCCAGCAGCCCGCTAGTGAAAGCAGCTAATACGCAGTATTTT. It codes for CASSPLVKAANTQYF.